This T cell receptor beta chain was sequenced for a study of CD8+ T cells in alopecia areata. Study findings and constraints: Clonality in the scalp and expanded CD8+ clones ranked among the top 100 were significantly decreased by tofacitinib.

V was clipped by 6 bases and J by 5 bases, with 13 bases between them. Germline CDR1 reads SQVTM; CDR2 reads ANQGSEA. The CDR3 extends over 12 amino acids. Sequencing used cDNA as its template, made by extracting RNA and reverse transcribing it. The data were produced by immunoSEQ multiplex PCR, yet TCRdb's version contains in-frame clones alone and is incomplete. The table has more than 150,000 clones, about three fifths seen once. Treatment described: oral pan-JAK inhibitor, 5-10 mg twice daily. On this clone: Its specificity is not known.

Sequencing was performed on CD4+ T cells sorted from blood, taken at week 4, from a patient treated with tofacitinib. This receptor was taken from a human donor with alopecia areata. The V and J genes are TRBV29-1 and TRBJ1-1, with D maybe TRBD1 (6 bases). The CDR3 coding sequence is TGCAGCGTGATACAGGGAAGGACTGAAGCTTTCTTT. Amino acids: CSVIQGRTEAFF.